The 23 T cell receptor beta chains below come from one sample, sequenced in a study of cytotoxic CD8 clonotypes in ibrutinib-treated CLL. Method: immunoSEQ multiplex PCR; TCRdb's copy keeps in-frame clones and lacks some. The sample yields approximately 200,000 clones, about two thirds seen once. Sequenced here: PBMCs, sampled after 24 months of ibrutinib treatment. These receptors all stem from a human donor with chronic lymphocytic leukemia.

CDR3: CASTYSARPSTDTQYF. CDR3 in DNA: TGTGCCAGCACCTACTCGGCGAGGCCTAGCACAGATACGCAGTATTTT. V usage is TRBV6-6 and J usage is TRBJ2-3; no clear D. V was pared by 7 bases and J by 0 bases, with 17 bases between. Germline V gene data show CDR1 as MNHNY and CDR2 as SVGAGI (reference sequence). This CDR3 region has 16 residues.

This clone occurred a few times. CDR3 sequence reads: CASSPTGTSGRERELFF. The CDR3 region has the DNA TGTGCCAGCAGCCCGACTGGGACTAGCGGGAGGGAGAGGGAGCTGTTTTTT. This rearrangement joins TRBV9 to TRBJ2-2; TRBD2 matches 16 bases. Germline V gene sequence: CDR1 SGDLS, CDR2 YYNGEE. V shed 4 bases and J 9 bases; nucleotides not matched to a gene: 9. The CDR3 has 17 amino acids.

The V and J genes are TRBV5-5 and TRBJ2-7, with a weak D call TRBD2 (5 bases). Germline CDR1 and CDR2: SGHKS and YYEKEE (reference sequence). V was shortened by 1 base and J by 2 bases, with 10 bases between the two germline ends. This CDR3 spans 14 amino acids. Here the CDR3 reads CASSLWTGAYEQYF. The CDR3 nucleotides read TGTGCCAGCAGCTTGTGGACTGGCGCCTACGAGCAGTACTTC.

The J gene is TRBJ2-3, the V gene TRBV7-7; D is possibly TRBD1 (5 bases). Germline assignment: CDR1 SSHAT and CDR2 FNYEAQ (reference sequence). This CDR3 comprises 13 residues. Deletions cut 6 bases from V and 6 bases from J, with 13 bases between. CDR3 nucleotides: TGTGCCAGCAGTCGACAGTCTTGGGATACGCAGTATTTT. Amino acid sequence: CASSRQSWDTQYF.

The chain is built from TRBV10-1 and TRBJ2-1; tentative D call: TRBD2 (7 bases). V gave up 2 bases and J gave up 10 bases, with 15 bases separating them. In germline, CDR1 is WNHNN, CDR2 SYGVQD (reference sequence). This CDR3 is 14 amino acids long. The CDR3: CASSEGLGGDEQFF. The CDR3 DNA reads TGCGCCAGCAGTGAGGGTCTAGGGGGGGACGAGCAGTTCTTC.

The chain employs TRBV18 and TRBJ2-7, with TRBD1 matching 11 bases. V shed 2 bases and J 5 bases; nucleotides not matched to a gene: 5. The CDR3 extends over 15 amino acids. Germline values: CDR1 KGHSH, CDR2 LQKENI. This CDR3 reads CASSPTGTGGNEQYF. The CDR3 region has the DNA TGTGCCAGCTCACCAACCGGGACAGGGGGAAACGAGCAGTACTTC.

As to this clone: At the DNA level, this CDR3 is encoded by other sequences in the same sample as well. This rearrangement joins TRBV6-1 to TRBJ2-7; D perhaps matches TRBD1 (6 bases). This CDR3 comprises 13 residues. Trimming took 10 bases from V and 7 from J, leaving 20 bases between them. The germline V gene encodes CDR1 MNHNS and CDR2 SASEGT. The CDR3 DNA follows: TGTGCCACACCGGGACAAGAGAGGGATGAGCAGTACTTC. It translates to CATPGQERDEQYF.

In the case of this clone: This CDR3 is also generated by other DNA sequences in the sample. The chain employs TRBV15 and TRBJ2-3; D remains ambiguous. CDR1 LNHNV and CDR2 YYDKDF come from the germline V gene (reference sequence). The CDR3 extends over 15 amino acids. Deletions cut 0 bases from V and 1 base from J, with 8 bases between. CDR3 residues: CATSRDRGGTDTQYF. Written as DNA, the CDR3 is TGTGCCACCAGCAGAGATCGCGGCGGCACAGATACGCAGTATTTT.

V usage is TRBV5-1 and J usage is TRBJ2-5; no reliable D call. CDR1 is SGHRS, CDR2 YFSETQ, per germline. The CDR3 extends over 13 amino acids. V lost 0 bases, J lost 2 bases, and 5 bases lay in between. CDR3 nucleotides: TGCGCCAGCAGCTTGGGAAAACAAGAGACCCAGTACTTC. Translated, it gives CASSLGKQETQYF.

The chain has TRBV30 and TRBJ2-6; tentative D call: TRBD1 (5 bases). This CDR3 has 13 residues. Germline V gene data show CDR1 as GTSNPN and CDR2 as SVGIG (reference sequence). Deletions cut 4 bases from V and 2 bases from J, with 6 bases between. The CDR3 sequence: CAWTGTGANVLTF. The CDR3 nucleotides read TGTGCCTGGACAGGGACTGGGGCCAACGTCCTGACTTTC.

The V and J genes are TRBV4-3 and TRBJ2-5; TRBD1 agrees at 12 bases. Germline trimming cut 4 bases from V and 5 bases from J; bases unmatched to any gene: 5. The CDR3 covers 15 residues. Germline CDR1 LGHNA, CDR2 YSLEER. For the CDR3, the DNA is TGCGCCAGCAGCCCCGGGACAGGGGGCGGGGAGACCCAGTACTTC. Translation: CASSPGTGGGETQYF.

The chain recombines TRBV10-2 with TRBJ1-2; D unresolved. V was trimmed by 3 bases and J by 8 bases, leaving 10 bases between them. The CDR3 runs to 12 residues. From germline, CDR1 is WSHSY and CDR2 SAAADI. The CDR3 DNA follows: TGCGCCAGCAGTGAATATGTTACGGGCTACACCTTC. Its protein product is CASSEYVTGYTF.

The chain is built from TRBV4-3 and TRBJ1-1; possibly TRBD1 for D (5 bases). V lost 1 base, J lost 8 bases, and 11 bases lay in between. This CDR3 has 13 amino acids. Germline lookup yields CDR1 LGHNA and CDR2 YSLEER. In DNA, the CDR3 is TGCGCCAGCAGCCAAGTGAGGGGTACGGAAGCTTTCTTT. It translates to CASSQVRGTEAFF.

The gene calls are TRBV5-6 and TRBJ2-7, with 8 bases lining up with TRBD1. This CDR3 has 13 residues. The V and J ends lost 4 bases and 3 bases, in that order; junction bases with no gene match: 3. Germline V lookup: CDR1 SGHDT, CDR2 YYEEEE. The CDR3 reads CASSRTGYYEQYF. Here the CDR3 DNA reads TGTGCCAGCAGCCGGACAGGGTACTACGAGCAGTACTTC.

The genes are TRBV5-1 and TRBJ1-1; no firm D call. V gave up 0 bases and J gave up 1 base, with 7 bases separating them. The CDR3 covers 14 residues. Germline CDR1 and CDR2: SGHRS and YFSETQ. The CDR3 region is CASSLGTGNTEAFF. The CDR3 DNA is TGCGCCAGCAGCTTGGGAACTGGGAACACTGAAGCTTTCTTT.

The gene calls are TRBV9 and TRBJ2-1; 9 bases match TRBD2. Germline V gene lookup returns CDR1 SGDLS and CDR2 YYNGEE. The junction had 12 bases not matched to a gene; V was cut back by 4 bases and J by 7 bases. This CDR3 region has 16 residues. CDR3 nucleotides: TGTGCCAGCAGCCCCCCTTATAATAGCGGGAGAAATGAGCAGTTCTTC. Translation gives CASSPPYNSGRNEQFF.

The gene calls are TRBV20-1 and TRBJ1-2; D remains unclear. CDR3 length equals 11 residues. The germline gives CDR1 DFQATT, CDR2 SNEGSKA (reference sequence). Trimming pared 3 bases from V and 6 bases from J, leaving 8 bases between. The CDR3 sequence is CSASFLDGYTF. The CDR3 DNA is TGCAGTGCTAGTTTTCTTGATGGCTACACCTTC.

This chain connects TRBV23-1 to TRBJ2-7; 7 positions agree with TRBD2. TRBV23-1 is an ORF, and what it does is uncertain. The CDR3 consists of 20 residues. Losses at the gene ends were 0 bases for V and 0 bases for J; bases not matched to a gene: 17. The CDR3 sequence is CASSQSERGRKYPSSYEQYF. DNA of the CDR3: TGCGCCAGCAGTCAATCCGAGCGGGGACGGAAATATCCCAGCTCCTACGAGCAGTACTTC.

The DNA for the CDR3 is TGTGCCAGCAGCCATGGAGGGGATTTGGAAAAACTGTTTTTT. Protein: CASSHGGDLEKLFF. V and J are TRBV14 and TRBJ1-4, with a possible D match to TRBD1 (5 bases). CDR3 length: 14 residues. Between the trimmed V and J ends, which lost 3 bases and 8 bases, there was a span of 13 bases. Germline values: CDR1 SGHDN, CDR2 FVKESK.

This clone was picked up a small number of times. The CDR3 nucleotides are TGTGCCAGCTCACGGACAGACTACGAGCAGTACTTC. Its protein product is CASSRTDYEQYF. The chain links TRBV18 to TRBJ2-7; D is perhaps TRBD1 (6 bases). CDR3 length: 12 residues. V was cut by 4 bases and J by 3 bases, with 7 bases left in between. From germline, CDR1 is KGHSH and CDR2 LQKENI.

The V call is TRBV6-1, the J call TRBJ2-1, with 16 nucleotides matching TRBD2. The CDR3 totals 17 residues. V was clipped by 4 bases and J by 5 bases; unmatched bases: 5. Germline V gene sequence: CDR1 MNHNS, CDR2 SASEGT. CDR3 residues: CASSAGTSGRADNEQFF. The CDR3 region has the DNA TGTGCCAGCAGTGCCGGGACTAGCGGGAGGGCCGACAATGAGCAGTTCTTC.

V is TRBV5-6 and J is TRBJ2-7, with D perhaps given as TRBD1 or TRBD2 (5 bases each). CDR1 and CDR2 (germline): SGHDT, YYEEEE. Trimming stripped 5 bases from V and 4 bases from J, with 13 bases between. There are 13 residues in the CDR3. CDR3 in DNA: TGTGCCAGCAGACGGGGACGGCGATACGAGCAGTACTTC. It translates to CASRRGRRYEQYF.

In its sample, this clone was seen once. The chain couples TRBV21-1 to TRBJ1-5. TRBV21-1 is a documented pseudogene. The CDR3 sequence is 15 residues long. CDR3 sequence: CASSNCQGGNQPQHF. Written as DNA, the CDR3 is TGTGCCAGCAGCAATTGTCAGGGAGGCAATCAGCCCCAGCATTTT.